Sequencing of this T cell receptor beta chain was carried out in a study of a mutant IDH1 vaccine in newly diagnosed glioma. Study-wide context: Vaccine dosing followed radiotherapy by 4-6 weeks, or accompanied temozolomide cycles. Treated patients were roughly 60% male, roughly 38% female, mean age roughly 39 years.

Specified time point: week 23, last vaccination. In the vaccine, a single dose held 300 ug of the mutant IDH1 20-mer peptide, along with topical imiquimod. Donors had new IDH1-mutant astrocytomas of WHO grade 3 or 4 (ATRX-lost). Produced via immunoSEQ multiplex PCR; TCRdb's table is partial and in-frame only. This table holds approximately 60,000 clones, approximately 78% found once. CDR3 length: 12 amino acids. CDR1 and CDR2 (germline): LNHDA, SQIVND (reference sequence). Between the trimmed V and J ends, which lost 10 bases and 5 bases, there was a span of 14 bases. Concerning this clone: Its antigen is undetermined.

The TCR was taken from a woman in her forties with glioma. Some clones in this sample may be carry-over from other donors' samples. This chain links TRBV19 with TRBJ1-2; D perhaps matches TRBD1 (6 bases). The sample was PBMCs, taken from a glioma patient whose treatment included an IDH1 peptide vaccine. The CDR3 DNA follows: TGTGCCACCCTAACAGGGAGGTATGGCTACACCTTC. This sequence encodes CATLTGRYGYTF.